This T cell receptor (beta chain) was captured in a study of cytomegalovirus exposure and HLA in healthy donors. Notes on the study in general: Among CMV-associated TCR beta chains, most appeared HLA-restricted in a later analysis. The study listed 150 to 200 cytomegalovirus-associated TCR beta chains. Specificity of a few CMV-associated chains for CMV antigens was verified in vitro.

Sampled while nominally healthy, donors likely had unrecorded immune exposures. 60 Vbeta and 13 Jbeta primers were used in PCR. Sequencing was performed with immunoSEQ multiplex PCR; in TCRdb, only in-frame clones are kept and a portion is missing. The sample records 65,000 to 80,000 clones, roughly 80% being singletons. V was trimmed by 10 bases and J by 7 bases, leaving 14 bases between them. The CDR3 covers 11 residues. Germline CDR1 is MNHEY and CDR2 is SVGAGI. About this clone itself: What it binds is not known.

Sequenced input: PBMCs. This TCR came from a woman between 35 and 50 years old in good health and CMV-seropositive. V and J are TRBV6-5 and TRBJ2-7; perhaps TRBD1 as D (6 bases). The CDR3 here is CATRDTGEQYF. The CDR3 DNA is TGTGCCACCCGGGACACGGGGGAGCAGTACTTC.